These T cell receptor beta chains were read from a single sample in a study of T cell changes during pregnancy in multiple sclerosis. Sequencing used immunoSEQ multiplex PCR; TCRdb keeps in-frame clones, though not all of them. The profile shows around 36,000 clones, 80% to 95% of them singletons. The sequencing used CD4+ T cells from peripheral blood mononuclear cells, collected in the third trimester of pregnancy. The receptors stem from a female donor with multiple sclerosis, enrolled in a pregnancy study. CDR3s include the opening cysteine and the closing phenylalanine or tryptophan. Each record gives: D gene, V gene, J gene, clone size, CDR3 length, CDR3 DNA, CDR3 protein. D genes are given only for firm matches. Clone sizes are given selectively: once, few, many, or a class where the clone is expanded.

D: .; V: TRBV29-1; J: TRBJ1-1; size: once; length: 17; DNA: TGCAGCGTTGAAGAACGGGTGGGTCAGGGGCGGAACACTGAAGCTTTCTTT; CDR3: CSVEERVGQGRNTEAFF
D: .; V: TRBV5-1; J: TRBJ2-4; size: .; length: 14; DNA: TGCGCCAGCCGTGACAGCATCCTTTCAGGCATTCAGTACTTC; CDR3: CASRDSILSGIQYF
D: TRBD2; V: TRBV18; J: TRBJ2-3; size: .; length: 15; DNA: TGTGCCAGCTCAACGCGGGAGGGCCTTTGGGATACGCAGTATTTT; CDR3: CASSTREGLWDTQYF
D: .; V: TRBV4-3; J: TRBJ2-7; size: .; length: 15; DNA: TGCGCCAGCAGCCAAGAGTCCAGGGGATCCTACGAGCAGTACTTC; CDR3: CASSQESRGSYEQYF
D: TRBD1; V: TRBV6-6; J: TRBJ1-2; size: once; length: 14; DNA: TGTGCCAGCAGTTACTCGGGACAGAGCTATGGCTACACCTTC; CDR3: CASSYSGQSYGYTF
D: .; V: TRBV11-2; J: TRBJ2-6; size: .; length: 15; DNA: TGTGCCAGCCGGCTCACTGGCGGGAGGGCCAACGTCCTGACTTTC; CDR3: CASRLTGGRANVLTF
D: .; V: TRBV18; J: TRBJ2-7; size: .; length: 14; DNA: TGTGCCAGCTCGCCTCTGCAGGACTCCTACGAGCAGTACTTC; CDR3: CASSPLQDSYEQYF
D: TRBD2; V: TRBV6-1; J: TRBJ2-7; size: .; length: 14; DNA: TGTGCCAGCAGTCTACAGGGACTAGCCTACGAGCAGTACTTC; CDR3: CASSLQGLAYEQYF
D: TRBD2; V: TRBV5-1; J: TRBJ2-5; size: .; length: 14; DNA: TGCGCCAGCGGCCTAGCGGGATCCCCAGAGACCCAGTACTTC; CDR3: CASGLAGSPETQYF
D: .; V: TRBV19; J: TRBJ1-1; size: .; length: 15; DNA: TGTGCCAGTAGTATAGGGTTAGTAGAGAACACTGAAGCTTTCTTT; CDR3: CASSIGLVENTEAFF
D: .; V: TRBV19; J: TRBJ2-5; size: .; length: 16; DNA: TGTGCCAGTAGTATAGATCGGCTGGCAGGCCAAGAGACCCAGTACTTC; CDR3: CASSIDRLAGQETQYF
D: TRBD1; V: TRBV5-6; J: TRBJ1-1; size: .; length: 17; DNA: TGTGCCAGCAGCTTGAGGGGGACAGGGATAAGGAACACTGAAGCTTTCTTT; CDR3: CASSLRGTGIRNTEAFF
D: .; V: TRBV7-2; J: TRBJ1-2; size: .; length: 15; DNA: TGTGCCAGCAGCCCCGGCGGAGGCGACTACTATGGCTACACCTTC; CDR3: CASSPGGGDYYGYTF
D: .; V: TRBV29-1; J: TRBJ1-4; size: .; length: 11; DNA: TGCAGCGGTCTCCAGGGGCGAAAACTGTTTTTT; CDR3: CSGLQGRKLFF
D: TRBD1; V: TRBV2; J: TRBJ1-6; size: .; length: 14; DNA: TGTGCCAGACGGGGACAGGGGGCTGGTTCACCCCTCCACTTT; CDR3: CARRGQGAGSPLHF
D: TRBD2; V: TRBV5-5; J: TRBJ2-5; size: .; length: 16; DNA: TGTGCCAGCAGCCCACGGACTAGCGGGAGGTTGGAGACCCAGTACTTC; CDR3: CASSPRTSGRLETQYF
D: TRBD2; V: TRBV4-1; J: TRBJ2-3; size: .; length: 16; DNA: TGCGCCAGCAGCCAAGATTGGACTAGTAGCACAGATACGCAGTATTTT; CDR3: CASSQDWTSSTDTQYF
D: TRBD1; V: TRBV15; J: TRBJ1-5; size: .; length: 14; DNA: TGTGCCACCAGCGTAGGGGGCGGCAATCAGCCCCAGCATTTT; CDR3: CATSVGGGNQPQHF
D: TRBD2; V: TRBV27; J: TRBJ2-7; size: .; length: 14; DNA: TGTGCCAGCGTTAACCTAGCGGGCTCCTACGAGCAGTACTTC; CDR3: CASVNLAGSYEQYF
D: .; V: TRBV7-2; J: TRBJ2-1; size: .; length: 15; DNA: TGTGCCAGCAGCTTAGCGGCGACTACTAACAATGAGCAGTTCTTC; CDR3: CASSLAATTNNEQFF
D: .; V: TRBV29-1; J: TRBJ2-7; size: .; length: 12; DNA: TGCAGCGTTACTAGCAGTTCCTACGAGCAGTACTTC; CDR3: CSVTSSSYEQYF
D: .; V: TRBV28; J: TRBJ2-1; size: .; length: 18; DNA: TGTGCCAGCAGTTTATTGGGGGGGCCTATCGTCCTACACAATGAGCAGTTCTTC; CDR3: CASSLLGGPIVLHNEQFF
D: .; V: TRBV7-2; J: TRBJ2-1; size: .; length: 19; DNA: TGTGCCAGCAGCTCGCCTCGGACAGACTTCCCGAGCTCCTACAATGAGCAGTTCTTC; CDR3: CASSSPRTDFPSSYNEQFF
D: TRBD1; V: TRBV5-1; J: TRBJ1-4; size: .; length: 14; DNA: TGCGCCAGCAGCTTTTCGACAGGGAGTGAAAAACTGTTTTTT; CDR3: CASSFSTGSEKLFF
D: TRBD2; V: TRBV4-1; J: TRBJ2-1; size: .; length: 15; DNA: TGCGCCAGCAGCCAAGTTCAATTGAAAGCGGGATCGCAGTTCTTC; CDR3: CASSQVQLKAGSQFF
D: TRBD2; V: TRBV7-3; J: TRBJ2-2; size: .; length: 16; DNA: TGTGCCAGCAGCCCCGCCCGGGGGGGGAACACCGGGGAGCTGTTTTTT; CDR3: CASSPARGGNTGELFF
D: TRBD1; V: TRBV5-5; J: TRBJ2-2; size: .; length: 15; DNA: TGTGCCAGCTTTCAAGGACAGGGACAGACCGGGGAGCTGTTTTTT; CDR3: CASFQGQGQTGELFF
D: .; V: TRBV30; J: TRBJ2-3; size: .; length: 12; DNA: TGTGCCTGGAGTGCTTCGTGGGCCACGCAGTATTTT; CDR3: CAWSASWATQYF
D: .; V: TRBV11-1; J: TRBJ1-1; size: .; length: 13; DNA: TGTGCCAGCAGCTCCATTCAGGGAACTGAAGCTTTCTTT; CDR3: CASSSIQGTEAFF
D: .; V: TRBV5-8; J: TRBJ1-1; size: .; length: 15; DNA: TGTGCCAGCAGCTTGGGACAGATACCGAGGACTGAAGCTTTCTTT; CDR3: CASSLGQIPRTEAFF
D: .; V: TRBV7-2; J: TRBJ2-3; size: .; length: 14; DNA: TGTGCCAGCAGCTTAGGAGGGCGCACAGATACGCAGTATTTT; CDR3: CASSLGGRTDTQYF
D: TRBD2; V: TRBV28; J: TRBJ2-1; size: .; length: 17; DNA: TGTGCCAGCAGTTCTACACTAGCGGGAGGGCCTGTCAATGAGCAGTTCTTC; CDR3: CASSSTLAGGPVNEQFF
D: .; V: TRBV6-6; J: TRBJ1-3; size: .; length: 15; DNA: TGTGCCAGCAGTTACTCACGGCAGGGGGGAAACACCATATATTTT; CDR3: CASSYSRQGGNTIYF
D: TRBD1; V: TRBV7-2; J: TRBJ2-4; size: .; length: 17; DNA: TGTGCCAGCGGGCCGGGCGGGACAGGTATAGCCAAAAACATTCAGTACTTC; CDR3: CASGPGGTGIAKNIQYF
D: TRBD2; V: TRBV18; J: TRBJ2-1; size: .; length: 18; DNA: TGTGCCAGCTCACCCCTAGGACTAGCGGGGAGCTCCTACAATGAGCAGTTCTTC; CDR3: CASSPLGLAGSSYNEQFF
D: .; V: TRBV27; J: TRBJ2-1; size: .; length: 14; DNA: TGTGCCAGCAGTTTATTACGGCGGCGCAATGAGCAGTTCTTC; CDR3: CASSLLRRRNEQFF
D: TRBD1; V: TRBV10-3; J: TRBJ1-1; size: .; length: 13; DNA: TGTGCCATCTCGGACAGGGTAAACACTGAAGCTTTCTTT; CDR3: CAISDRVNTEAFF
D: TRBD1; V: TRBV28; J: TRBJ1-5; size: .; length: 15; DNA: TGTGCCAGCAGTTTGGCCAGGGGGTTGAATCAGCCCCAGCATTTT; CDR3: CASSLARGLNQPQHF
D: .; V: TRBV7-9; J: TRBJ1-2; size: .; length: 15; DNA: TGTGCCAGCAGCTCCTCCGGGCAGGGGCCCTATGGCTACACCTTC; CDR3: CASSSSGQGPYGYTF
D: .; V: TRBV5-1; J: TRBJ1-1; size: once; length: 13; DNA: TGCGCCAGCTTCAGGGAGGTGAACACTGAAGCTTTCTTT; CDR3: CASFREVNTEAFF
D: TRBD2; V: TRBV28; J: TRBJ2-5; size: .; length: 16; DNA: TGTGCCAGCAGCTCGCCGGGGACTAGCGGGAAAGAGACCCAGTACTTC; CDR3: CASSSPGTSGKETQYF
D: TRBD1; V: TRBV10-2; J: TRBJ2-1; size: .; length: 11; DNA: TGCGCCAGCAGCGACAGGGGAACGCAGTTCTTC; CDR3: CASSDRGTQFF
D: TRBD1; V: TRBV11-2; J: TRBJ2-1; size: .; length: 14; DNA: TGTGCCAGCAGCTTAGGGACAGGGGGCAGTGAGCAGTTCTTC; CDR3: CASSLGTGGSEQFF
D: .; V: TRBV6-1; J: TRBJ2-1; size: .; length: 12; DNA: TGTGCCAGCAGTGAACCGTACAATGAGCAGTTCTTC; CDR3: CASSEPYNEQFF
D: .; V: TRBV18; J: TRBJ2-1; size: .; length: 15; DNA: TGTGCCAGCTCACCACCGGGGAGCTCCTACAATGAGCAGTTCTTC; CDR3: CASSPPGSSYNEQFF